Described below is a single T cell receptor beta chain sequence and its context. Its antigen is not yet known. Per-base quality was not reported, and no clone a single base away is much larger than it. The source of the sample is a study of cytomegalovirus exposure and HLA in healthy donors (dated by TCRdb to 2015 to 2018). A note on the overall study: In an earlier analysis of roughly 500 of the donors, 250 to 300 Gb of sequence data and 100 million or so unique TCR beta sequences from about 180 million T cells were reported. Of the 300 to 500 genotyped donors, less than 90% were placed in the genetic ancestry cluster associated with self-reported Caucasian donors. Genome-wide SNP genotypes for about 55% of the roughly 670 donors were used in a later genetic analysis, which treated that subset as a discovery cohort. High-throughput TCR immunosequencing, statistical association of individual TCRs with disease status, and machine learning were combined to predict cytomegalovirus infection status. Rather than using new phenotypic data, the later analysis identified candidate immune exposures from TCR beta sequences and from how often those sequences occurred across donors. The number of donors typed differed by locus, with roughly 620-630 for A, B, C, DRB1 and DQB1, around 500 for DQA1, 600 to 610 for DPA1, and 472 for DPB1. On average, around 240,000 unique TCR beta nucleotide sequences were sequenced per donor among a few hundred genotyped donors of the cohort, with roughly 18% of those sequences being non-productive. A later analysis re-examined previously published TCR beta repertoires from roughly 720 donors and added high-resolution HLA genotyping to investigate patterns of TCR occurrence. An earlier analysis of around 580 of the donors used high-throughput TCR beta sequencing to judge whether each TCR beta V gene segment behaved as functional or pseudogenic. A few DR-DQ haplotypes were treated as single units for association and clustering because of strong linkage in the cohort. Both class I and class II loci were covered by HLA typing, at four-digit resolution. Roughly 300 gigabases of sequencing data and tens of millions of unique TCR sequences were included in an early release covering roughly 600 HLA-typed donors. The study aimed to test whether signatures of past pathogen exposure could be identified by cataloging public T cell receptors. All discovery cohort repertoires had been generated on a single sequencing platform. The T cell repertoires of around 730 subjects were profiled by immunosequencing and related to cytomegalovirus serostatus. Donor age, sex, ethnicity and CMV serostatus were compiled together with the repertoire data. Besides the first cohort of 666 subjects, a separate validation cohort made up of 120 different subjects was used.

Taken from the germline V gene, the CDR1 and CDR2 loops are MDHEN and SYDVKM. The CDR3 has 15 amino acids, counting the end cysteine and phenylalanine. Only the CDR3 region is kept as DNA, spanning 45 bases read in frame from base 1. Compared with germline, V lacks 8 bases and J lacks 7 bases; bases without a gene match: 13. The cohort consisted of hundreds of healthy bone marrow donors. At the time of sampling, every cohort member was nominally healthy, though immune exposures that went unrecorded were likely present. The donor was CMV seronegative and belonged to the group of 350 or so seronegative cohort members. A peripheral blood sample was provided by each donor, and peripheral blood mononuclear cells were used for TCR beta sequencing. Genomic DNA extraction from the blood cell samples was performed with the Qiagen DNeasy Blood Extraction Kit. The library was produced with the immunoSEQ multiplex PCR assay. A mixture of 60 forward primers for TCR Vbeta segments and 13 reverse primers for TCR Jbeta segments was used in the multiplex PCR. A multiplex PCR assay on genomic DNA amplified the CDR3 region of rearranged TCR beta genes. On the Illumina HiSeq System, the amplified TCR beta libraries were sequenced as 87-base-pair reads. For the original study's pipeline: Across the roughly 670 repertoires, a later analysis counted approximately 75 million unique TCR beta chains, some 11 million of which were shared by at least two donors. Raw reads were error-corrected and collapsed into unique sequences with a nearest-neighbor algorithm that merged closely related sequences to remove PCR and sequencing errors. V, D and J gene segments were assigned by aligning CDR3 sequences to IMGT reference sequences. Each retained sequence needed at least a six-nucleotide match to both a V gene segment and a J gene segment. Rearrangements were classified as productive when the CDR3 lacked stop codons and remained in frame with V and J, and all other rearrangements were classified as non-productive. CDR3 was defined according to IMGT convention as the region running from the second conserved V-encoded cysteine to the conserved J-encoded phenylalanine. The earlier analysis of some 580 of the donors excluded any sequence lacking an unambiguous match to a single V gene segment. An earlier analysis of fewer than 750 of the donors classified V segments as functional when productive rearrangements were above 56.7% and as segregating when the standard deviation between donors was above 5%. A statistical classification framework was built to diagnose cytomegalovirus status from the catalog of TCR beta chain sequences. A later analysis assigned V and J genes by comparing TCR nucleotide sequences with IMGT/GENE-DB human TR gene sequences. In a later analysis, CDR3 sequences and most-parsimonious VDJ recombination scenarios were assigned using the TCRdist pipeline. In a later analysis, each TCR beta chain was defined by its CDR3 amino acid sequence together with its V-gene family, and reads without a unique V-gene family were excluded. To address suspected cross-contamination and a sequencing artifact, a later analysis removed 550 to 750 highly shared, low-generation-probability nucleotide sequences. In a later analysis, a clonal expansion index was calculated for each public chain from normalized within-repertoire ranks of inferred template counts. In a later analysis, generation probabilities were computed using a VDJ recombination model fitted to out-of-frame rearrangements, and the results were checked against IGoR. Hypergeometric tests were used in a later analysis to score TCR-TCR, TCR-HLA and TCR-CMV co-occurrence, with a repertoire-size bias correction applied to the TCR pairs. In a later analysis, false discovery rates were estimated by permuting HLA or CMV assignments 20 times. In a later analysis, co-occurring TCRs were grouped using DBSCAN, with TCRdist sequence similarity added in when clustering inside HLA-allele-positive subsets. Repertoires with fewer than 30,000 or more than 120,000 public chains, plus five repertoires with anomalous nucleotide sharing, were excluded from co-occurrence clustering. TCRdb mirrors the immuneACCESS table, restricted to in-frame sequences. Some clones are absent from its copies; in checked studies, under half trace to an unresolved V gene, and the reason for the others is unknown. V and J calls and clone size are copied from that table; D and trimming were computed from the DNA. Within this sample are around 70,000 clones, with 80% to 90% of them counted one time only. The ten largest account for 2% of the sample.

Study-wide conclusions, independent of this receptor: Correlated functional status among segregating V segments might reflect linkage disequilibrium, but an unknown experimental factor could not be ruled out. The authors suggested that the approach could potentially be extended to other disease states and immunological phenotypes. For the cohort, immune exposure information was limited to CMV serostatus. Cytomegalovirus status was reported to be diagnosed by the classifier with high specificity and sensitivity in both the original and validation cohorts. Because HLA typing was missing for some donors at each locus, association tests included only the typed subset. Some IMGT-functional V segments, including TRBV6-2 and TRBV6-3, could not be told apart with the 87-base-pair reads, so those segments were excluded. In a later analysis, TCR association rates were found to vary across HLA loci, with the most associated TCRs seen for DRB1 alleles and the fewest for HLA-C alleles. Because counts were too low, approximately 18 rarely observed V segments, including chromosome 9 orphons, were excluded from the earlier analysis of 587 of the donors. A later analysis reported that several top co-occurrence clusters appeared linked to parvovirus B19, influenza, CMV and Epstein-Barr virus. Sequencing depth was assumed to be roughly uniform across donors in the presence/absence analyses, though that assumption may not hold. In an earlier analysis of roughly 560 of the donors, most TCR beta V segments were observed in productive rearrangements about 90% or about 30% of the time, broadly matching IMGT annotations. According to a later genetic analysis, donors in an Asian-associated ancestry cluster had fewer N-insertions in productive TCRs than the roughly 670-donor mean. A further reported finding was that TCR beta sequences accurately predicted the HLA-A and HLA-B alleles for most subjects in the first cohort. The cohort was sequenced for TCR beta chains only, and without alpha or paired-chain data the features that could be detected were limited. In the study, around 150 TCR beta chains were listed as associated with cytomegalovirus. While some public TCRs were present in many individuals, most TCR sequences turned up only very rarely across donors. Specific HLA alleles were associated with 18,000 or so TCR beta sequences at a false discovery rate of 0.05 in a later analysis. V-gene and J-gene trimming of TCR beta chains was associated with a missense DCLRE1C variant in a later genetic analysis, and the association was replicated in an independent cohort. A group of highly shared sequence variants was considered likely to be a technical artifact of the sequencing pipeline. In a later analysis, HLA-associated TCR beta chains showed more clonal expansion and lower generation probabilities than non-associated chains that were equally common. In vitro tests confirmed that a few of the cytomegalovirus-associated TCR beta chains recognize cytomegalovirus antigens. According to a later analysis, most CMV-associated TCR beta chains appeared to be HLA-restricted, and the HLA associations seemed to be driven largely by CMV exposure. When HLA alleles, especially DR and DQ, strongly co-occurred, attributing TCR associations to individual alleles was difficult.

Input material: PBMCs. This chain joins TRBV28 to TRBJ1-2, and TRBD1 aligns with 10 junction nucleotides. The receptor was isolated from a woman younger than 45 in good health and CMV-seronegative. Here the CDR3 is given as CASQTGGQGNRGYTF. The base sequence is TGTGCCAGCCAGACTGGGGGACAGGGGAATCGTGGCTACACCTTC.